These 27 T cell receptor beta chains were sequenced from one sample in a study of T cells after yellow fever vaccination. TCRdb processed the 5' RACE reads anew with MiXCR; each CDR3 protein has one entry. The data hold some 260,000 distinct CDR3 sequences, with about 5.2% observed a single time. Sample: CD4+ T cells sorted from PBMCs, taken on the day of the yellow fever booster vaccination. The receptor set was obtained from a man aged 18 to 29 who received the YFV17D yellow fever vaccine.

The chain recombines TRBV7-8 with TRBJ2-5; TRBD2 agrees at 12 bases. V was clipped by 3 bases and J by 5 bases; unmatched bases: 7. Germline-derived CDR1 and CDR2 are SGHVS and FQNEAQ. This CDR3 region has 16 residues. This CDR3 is CASSLASGGARETQYF. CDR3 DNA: TGTGCCAGCAGCTTGGCTAGCGGGGGGGCCAGGGAGACCCAGTACTTC.

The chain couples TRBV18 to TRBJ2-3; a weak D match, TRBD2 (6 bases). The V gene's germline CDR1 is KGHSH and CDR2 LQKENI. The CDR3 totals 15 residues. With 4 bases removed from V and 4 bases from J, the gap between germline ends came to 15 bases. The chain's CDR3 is CASSLREAHADTQYF. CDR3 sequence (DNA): TGTGCCAGCTCACTCAGGGAGGCCCATGCAGATACGCAGTATTTT. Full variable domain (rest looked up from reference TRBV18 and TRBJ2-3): NAGVMQNPRHLVRRRGQEARLRCSPMKGHSHVYWYRQLPEEGLKFMVYLQKENIIDESGMPKERFSAEFPKEGPSILRIQQVVRGDSAAYFCASSLREAHADTQYFGPGTRLTVL.

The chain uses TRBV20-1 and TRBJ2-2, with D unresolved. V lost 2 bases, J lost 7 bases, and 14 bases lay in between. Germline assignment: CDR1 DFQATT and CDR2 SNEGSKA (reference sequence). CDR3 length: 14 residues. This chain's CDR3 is CSARPPLASGELFF. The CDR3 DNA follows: TGCAGTGCTAGACCACCCCTCGCTAGCGGGGAGCTGTTTTTT.

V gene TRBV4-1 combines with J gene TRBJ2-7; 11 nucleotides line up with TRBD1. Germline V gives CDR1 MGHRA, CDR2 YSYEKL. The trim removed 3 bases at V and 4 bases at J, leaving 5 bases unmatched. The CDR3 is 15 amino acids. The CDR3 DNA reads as TGCGCCAGCAGCCACGGGACAGGGGGAGATTACGAGCAGTACTTC. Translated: CASSHGTGGDYEQYF.

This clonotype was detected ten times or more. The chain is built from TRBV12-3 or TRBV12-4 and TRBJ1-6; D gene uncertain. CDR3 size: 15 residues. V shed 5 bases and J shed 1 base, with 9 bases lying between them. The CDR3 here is CASSPIGSYNSPLHF. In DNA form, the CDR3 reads TGTGCCAGCAGTCCCATTGGGTCCTATAATTCACCCCTCCACTTT.

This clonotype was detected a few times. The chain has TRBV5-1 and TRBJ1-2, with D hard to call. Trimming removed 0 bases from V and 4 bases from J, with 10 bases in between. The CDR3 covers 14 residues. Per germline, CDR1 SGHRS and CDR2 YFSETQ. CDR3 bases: TGCGCCAGCAGCTTGGCAGGCGGGAGCTATGGCTACACCTTC. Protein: CASSLAGGSYGYTF.

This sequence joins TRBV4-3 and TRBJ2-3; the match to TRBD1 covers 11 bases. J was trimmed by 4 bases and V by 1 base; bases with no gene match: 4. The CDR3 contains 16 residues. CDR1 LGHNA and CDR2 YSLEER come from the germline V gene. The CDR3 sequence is CASSQGGGQGADTQYF. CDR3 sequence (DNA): TGCGCCAGCAGCCAAGGAGGGGGACAGGGGGCAGATACGCAGTATTTT.

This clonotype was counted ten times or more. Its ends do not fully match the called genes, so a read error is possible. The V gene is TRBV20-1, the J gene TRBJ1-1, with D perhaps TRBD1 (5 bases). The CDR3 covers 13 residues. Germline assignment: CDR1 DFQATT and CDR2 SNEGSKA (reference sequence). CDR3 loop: CSVRPGLNTEAFF. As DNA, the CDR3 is TGCAGTGTTAGACCAGGGTTGAACACTGAAGCTTTCTTT.

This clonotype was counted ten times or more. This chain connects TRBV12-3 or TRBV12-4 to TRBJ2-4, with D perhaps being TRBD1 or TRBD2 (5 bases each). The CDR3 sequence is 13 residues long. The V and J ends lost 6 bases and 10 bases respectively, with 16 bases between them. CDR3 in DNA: TGTGCCAGCAGCCGCAGCCGGGACCCTATTCAGTACTTC. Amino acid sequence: CASSRSRDPIQYF.

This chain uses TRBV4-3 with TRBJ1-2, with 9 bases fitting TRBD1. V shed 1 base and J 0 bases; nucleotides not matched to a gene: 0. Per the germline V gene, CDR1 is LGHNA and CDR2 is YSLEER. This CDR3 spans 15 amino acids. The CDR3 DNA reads TGCGCCAGCAGCCAAGGGACAGGGGCTAACTATGGCTACACCTTC. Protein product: CASSQGTGANYGYTF.

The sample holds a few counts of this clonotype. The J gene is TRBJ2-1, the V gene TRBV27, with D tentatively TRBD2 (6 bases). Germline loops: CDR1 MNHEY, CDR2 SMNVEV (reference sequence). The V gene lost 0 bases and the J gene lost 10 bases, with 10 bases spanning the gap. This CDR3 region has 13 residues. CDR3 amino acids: CASSLSWAGEQFF. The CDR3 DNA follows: TGTGCCAGCAGTTTATCCTGGGCGGGGGAGCAGTTCTTC.

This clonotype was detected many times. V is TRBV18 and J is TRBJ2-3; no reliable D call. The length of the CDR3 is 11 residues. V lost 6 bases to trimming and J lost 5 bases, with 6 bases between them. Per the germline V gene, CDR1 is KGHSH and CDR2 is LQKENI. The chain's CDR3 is CASSGGDTQYF. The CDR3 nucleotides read TGTGCCAGCTCCGGTGGAGATACGCAGTATTTT.

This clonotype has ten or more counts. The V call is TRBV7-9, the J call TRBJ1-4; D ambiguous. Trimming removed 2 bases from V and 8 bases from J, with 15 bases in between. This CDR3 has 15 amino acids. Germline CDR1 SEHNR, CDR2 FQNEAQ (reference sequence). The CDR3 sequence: CASSLRPVVGEKLFF. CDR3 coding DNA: TGTGCCAGCAGCTTACGCCCAGTGGTGGGAGAAAAACTGTTTTTT.

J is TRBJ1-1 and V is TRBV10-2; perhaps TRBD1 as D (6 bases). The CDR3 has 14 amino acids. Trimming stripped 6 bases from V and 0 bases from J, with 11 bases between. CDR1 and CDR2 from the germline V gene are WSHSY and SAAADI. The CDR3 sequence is CASRDSPLNTEAFF. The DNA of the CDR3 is TGCGCCAGCAGGGACAGCCCCTTGAACACTGAAGCTTTCTTT.

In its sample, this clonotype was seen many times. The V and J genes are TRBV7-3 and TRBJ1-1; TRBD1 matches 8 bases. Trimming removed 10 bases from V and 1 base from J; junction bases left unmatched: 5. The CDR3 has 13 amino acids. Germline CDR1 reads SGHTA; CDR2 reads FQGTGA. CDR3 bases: TGTGCCACCCTCGGACAGGGGAACACTGAAGCTTTCTTT. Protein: CATLGQGNTEAFF.

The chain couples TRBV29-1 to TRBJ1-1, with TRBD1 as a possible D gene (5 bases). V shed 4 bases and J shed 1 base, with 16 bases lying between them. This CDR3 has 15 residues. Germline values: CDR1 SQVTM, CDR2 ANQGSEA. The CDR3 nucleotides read TGCAGCGTTGGGTCGGGGGACGAAGCGAACACTGAAGCTTTCTTT. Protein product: CSVGSGDEANTEAFF.

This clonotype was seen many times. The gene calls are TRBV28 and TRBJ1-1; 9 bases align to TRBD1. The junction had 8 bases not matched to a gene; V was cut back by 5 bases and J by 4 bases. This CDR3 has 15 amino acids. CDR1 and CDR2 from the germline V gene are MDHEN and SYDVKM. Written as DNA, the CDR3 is TGTGCCAGCAGTCCACCGGGACAGGGATTCACTGAAGCTTTCTTT. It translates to CASSPPGQGFTEAFF.

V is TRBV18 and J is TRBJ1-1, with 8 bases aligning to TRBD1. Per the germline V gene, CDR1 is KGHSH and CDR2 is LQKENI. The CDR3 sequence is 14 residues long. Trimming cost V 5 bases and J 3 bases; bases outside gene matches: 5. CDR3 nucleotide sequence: TGTGCCAGCTCAAAGACAGGGGTGGACACTGAAGCTTTCTTT. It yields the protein CASSKTGVDTEAFF.

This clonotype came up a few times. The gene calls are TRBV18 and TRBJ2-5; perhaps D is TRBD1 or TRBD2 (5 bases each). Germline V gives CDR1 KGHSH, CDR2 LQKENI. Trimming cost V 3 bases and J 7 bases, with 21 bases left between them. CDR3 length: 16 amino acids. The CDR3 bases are TGTGCCAGCTCACCTCGGACCGGGACGGACGGTGGGACCCAGTACTTC. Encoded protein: CASSPRTGTDGGTQYF.

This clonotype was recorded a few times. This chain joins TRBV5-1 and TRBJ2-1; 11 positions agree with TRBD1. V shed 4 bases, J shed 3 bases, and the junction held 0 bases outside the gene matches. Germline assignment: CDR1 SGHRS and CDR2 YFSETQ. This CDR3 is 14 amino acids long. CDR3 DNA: TGCGCCAGCAGCGGGACAGGGGGCTACAATGAGCAGTTCTTC. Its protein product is CASSGTGGYNEQFF.

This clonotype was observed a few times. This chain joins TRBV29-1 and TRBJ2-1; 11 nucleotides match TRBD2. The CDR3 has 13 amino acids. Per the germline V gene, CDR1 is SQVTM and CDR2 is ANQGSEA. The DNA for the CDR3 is TGCAGTGCCGGGACTAGCGGCTACAATGAGCAGTTCTTC. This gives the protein CSAGTSGYNEQFF.

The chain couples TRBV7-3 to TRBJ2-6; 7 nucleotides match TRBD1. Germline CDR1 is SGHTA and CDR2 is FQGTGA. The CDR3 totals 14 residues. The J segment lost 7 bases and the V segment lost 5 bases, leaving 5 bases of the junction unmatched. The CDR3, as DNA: TGTGCCAGCAGCCTCGGGACAGCAGCCAACGTCCTGACTTTC. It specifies CASSLGTAANVLTF.

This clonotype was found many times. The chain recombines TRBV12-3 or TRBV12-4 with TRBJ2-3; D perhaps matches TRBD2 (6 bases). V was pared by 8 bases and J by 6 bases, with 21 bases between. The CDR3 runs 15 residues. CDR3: CASERASRFVDTQYF. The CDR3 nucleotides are TGTGCCAGCGAGCGGGCCAGTCGTTTCGTGGATACGCAGTATTTT.

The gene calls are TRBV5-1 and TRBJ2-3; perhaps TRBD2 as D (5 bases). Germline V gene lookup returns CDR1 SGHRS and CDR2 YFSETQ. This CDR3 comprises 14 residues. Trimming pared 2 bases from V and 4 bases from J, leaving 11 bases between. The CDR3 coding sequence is TGCGCCAGCAGCTTCGGACTGATGGCAGATACGCAGTATTTT. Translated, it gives CASSFGLMADTQYF.

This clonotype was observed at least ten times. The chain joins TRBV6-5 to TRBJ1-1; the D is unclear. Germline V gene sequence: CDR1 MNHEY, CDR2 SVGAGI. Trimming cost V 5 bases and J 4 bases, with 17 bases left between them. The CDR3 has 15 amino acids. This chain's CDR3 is CASSDIRQVGTEAFF. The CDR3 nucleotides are TGTGCCAGCAGTGACATCCGTCAGGTGGGCACTGAAGCTTTCTTT.

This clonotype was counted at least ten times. CDR3 sequence reads: CASRTGTGDETQYF. DNA for the CDR3: TGCGCCAGCAGAACCGGGACAGGGGATGAGACCCAGTACTTC. This chain joins TRBV5-1 and TRBJ2-5, with 10 bases matching TRBD1. The J segment lost 5 bases and the V segment lost 5 bases, leaving 6 bases of the junction unmatched. The CDR3 loop spans 14 amino acids. Looked up from germline, CDR1 is SGHRS and CDR2 is YFSETQ. Looking up the rest from reference TRBV5-1 and TRBJ2-5 gives the full variable domain: KAGVTQTPRYLIKTRGQQVTLSCSPISGHRSVSWYQQTPGQGLQFLFEYFSETQRNKGNFPGRFSGRQFSNSRSEMNVSTLELGDSALYLCASRTGTGDETQYFGPGTRLLVL.

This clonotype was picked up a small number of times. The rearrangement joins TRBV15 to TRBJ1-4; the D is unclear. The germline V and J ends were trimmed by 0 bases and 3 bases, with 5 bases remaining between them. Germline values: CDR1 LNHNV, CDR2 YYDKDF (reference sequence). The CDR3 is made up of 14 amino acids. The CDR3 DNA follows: TGTGCCACCAGCAGAGACAAGGCTAATGAAAAACTGTTTTTT. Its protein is CATSRDKANEKLFF. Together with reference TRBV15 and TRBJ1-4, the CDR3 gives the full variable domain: DAMVIQNPRYQVTQFGKPVTLSCSQTLNHNVMYWYQQKSSQAPKLLFHYYDKDFNNEADTPDNFQSRRPNTSFCFLDIRSPGLGDTAMYLCATSRDKANEKLFFGSGTQLSVL.